Shown below are 9 T cell receptor beta chains from a single sample sequenced in a study of cytomegalovirus exposure and HLA in healthy donors. The study ran its PCR with 60 Vbeta and 13 Jbeta primers. This table comes from immunoSEQ multiplex PCR, and its TCRdb copy is limited to in-frame clones, with some not included. The sample yields under 110,000 clones, under 85% seen once. The specimen sequenced was PBMCs. These receptor sequences come from a middle-aged man in good health and CMV-seronegative.

This chain links TRBV2 with TRBJ1-4; D is undetermined. CDR1 and CDR2 (germline): SNHLY, FYNNEI. This CDR3 is 14 amino acids long. Trimming pared 6 bases from V and 6 bases from J, leaving 14 bases between. As DNA, the CDR3 is TGTGCCAGCAGGGCCGGAGGGAGTCATGAAAAACTGTTTTTT. Its translation: CASRAGGSHEKLFF.

The V and J genes are TRBV6-1 and TRBJ2-7, with TRBD1 matching over 8 bases. V lost 6 bases and J lost 3; bases outside the gene matches: 4. The CDR3 runs to 13 residues. Germline V gene data show CDR1 as MNHNS and CDR2 as SASEGT. CDR3 region: CASRGQGYYEQYF. The CDR3 DNA is TGTGCCAGCAGAGGACAGGGTTACTACGAGCAGTACTTC.

The genes are TRBV10-2 and TRBJ2-1; D remains ambiguous. Looked up from germline, CDR1 is WSHSY and CDR2 is SAAADI. There are 14 residues in the CDR3. Trimming took off 8 bases at V and 2 bases at J, with 13 bases between the two ends. The CDR3 here is CASRSHAPYNEQFF. The DNA of the CDR3 is TGCGCCAGCCGGAGTCATGCCCCCTACAATGAGCAGTTCTTC.

This clone was detected once. J is TRBJ1-1 and V is TRBV30, with D uncertain. CDR1 and CDR2 (germline): GTSNPN, SVGIG (reference sequence). The CDR3 runs 13 residues. V shed 5 bases and J shed 1 base, with 11 bases lying between them. The CDR3 here is CAWDPRGNTEAFF. The CDR3 bases are TGTGCCTGGGACCCACGGGGGAACACTGAAGCTTTCTTT.

V usage is TRBV6-5 and J usage is TRBJ1-6; D is unresolved. Germline CDR1 is MNHEY and CDR2 is SVGAGI. The CDR3 spans 15 residues. Trimming shortened V by 0 bases and J by 7 bases, and 10 bases separated the two germline ends. CDR3 coding DNA: TGTGCCAGCAGTTACTCGAACAGTCGGAATTCACCCCTCCACTTT. This translates into CASSYSNSRNSPLHF.

This chain uses TRBV7-2 with TRBJ1-1, with D perhaps TRBD1 (6 bases). CDR1 SGHTA and CDR2 FQGNSA come from the germline V gene. CDR3 length: 15 residues. V was cut by 1 base and J by 1 base, with 10 bases left in between. CDR3 protein: CASSLGDRRNTEAFF. The CDR3, as DNA: TGTGCCAGCAGCTTAGGTGACAGGAGGAACACTGAAGCTTTCTTT.

V is TRBV5-6 and J is TRBJ1-6, with unresolved D. The V and J ends lost 4 bases and 4 bases respectively, with 12 bases between them. Per the germline V gene, CDR1 is SGHDT and CDR2 is YYEEEE. This CDR3 is built from 15 residues. In nucleotides, the CDR3 is TGTGCCAGCAGCACAGACGAATCTTATAATTCACCCCTCCACTTT. Protein: CASSTDESYNSPLHF.

This clone has just a few counts. This chain connects TRBV13 to TRBJ1-2; 8 nucleotides line up with TRBD1. The CDR3 runs 14 residues. CDR1 and CDR2 (germline): PRHDT, FYEKMQ (reference sequence). V lost 5 bases and J lost 8; bases outside the gene matches: 10. As DNA, the CDR3 is TGTGCCAGCAGCCCCAAGGACAGGGTTGGAGGCTACACCTTC. Translation gives CASSPKDRVGGYTF.

In this sample, this clone turned up a few times. The genes are TRBV2 and TRBJ1-2, with 7 bases identical to TRBD1. V lost 5 bases and J lost 2; bases outside the gene matches: 2. Germline V CDR1 and CDR2: SNHLY, FYNNEI. This CDR3 contains 13 residues. The CDR3 DNA reads TGTGCCAGCAGTCCGGACAGGAACTATGGCTACACCTTC. This encodes CASSPDRNYGYTF.